This TCR beta chain originates from a study of OX40 agonist ivuxolimab in advanced cancers. Profiled with immunoSEQ multiplex PCR; TCRdb holds only in-frame clones, not every one. The sample yields around 63,000 clones, roughly 90% seen once. The CDR3 totals 15 residues. Trimming cost V 6 bases and J 8 bases, with 20 bases left between them. Germline V lookup: CDR1 MNHEY, CDR2 SVGAGI. Sequenced material: CD4+ or CD8+ T cells sorted from blood, taken in a trial of the OX40 agonist ivuxolimab. The sequence was collected from an adult with an advanced solid tumor such as melanoma, head and neck, liver or kidney cancer. The chain employs TRBV6-5 and TRBJ1-3; weak D call: TRBD1 (6 bases). CDR3 region: CASRFRGGEVDTIYF. The CDR3, as DNA: TGTGCCAGCAGATTTAGGGGGGGGGAGGTGGACACCATATATTTT.